This T cell receptor beta chain was profiled in a study of a mutant IDH1 vaccine in newly diagnosed glioma. Generated by immunoSEQ multiplex PCR, the TCRdb table keeps only in-frame clones and is missing some. Among tens of thousands of clones, roughly 90% were seen once, and the ten largest hold roughly 0.5%. The time point was: week 5, during vaccination. A single vaccine dose contained 300 ug of mutant IDH1 20-mer peptide, and topical imiquimod was used with it. The V and J ends lost 4 bases and 3 bases respectively, with 9 bases between them. Germline CDR1 reads MGHRA; CDR2 reads YSYEKL. The CDR3 extends over 14 amino acids. In the case of this clone: The antigen is undetermined.

The gene calls are TRBV4-1 and TRBJ2-2; a weak D match, TRBD1 (5 bases). The specimen was PBMCs, collected from a glioma patient whose treatment included an IDH1 peptide vaccine. The clonotype comes from a woman aged 45-59 years with glioma. The DNA for the CDR3 is TGCGCCAGCAGCCTGGGGCGAGACACCGGGGAGCTGTTTTTT. Protein: CASSLGRDTGELFF.